This T cell receptor beta chain was identified during a study of shared clonotypes between healthy human individuals. The germline V gene has CDR1 MNHNS and CDR2 SASEGT. This CDR3 region has 12 residues. V lost 6 bases, J lost 5 bases, and 11 bases lay in between. Naive-designated CD8 cells lacked CD45RO, were positively enriched for CCR7, and omitted terminally differentiated effector memory CD45RA+ cells. HIV-negative, healthy adults without recent acute infections or vaccinations were the donors. Adults of Caucasian background living in Nashville, Tennessee made up all donors. Notes on this clone: Its matching antigen is unknown.

Study results and limitations: Several donors held about 5% of naive CD4 clonotypes in common.

Execution of the assay was at deep level. The repertoire was sequenced with immunoSEQ multiplex PCR; TCRdb's copy has only in-frame clones and lacks some. The table has about 820,000 clones, about 91% seen once. This sequence originates from a man aged 25-45 years in good health. Source material: naive CD8+ T cells sorted from blood. The chain combines TRBV6-1 with TRBJ2-7, with D unresolved. In DNA form, the CDR3 reads TGTGCCAGCAGCGAATTTGGGGACGAGCAGTACTTC. It codes for CASSEFGDEQYF.